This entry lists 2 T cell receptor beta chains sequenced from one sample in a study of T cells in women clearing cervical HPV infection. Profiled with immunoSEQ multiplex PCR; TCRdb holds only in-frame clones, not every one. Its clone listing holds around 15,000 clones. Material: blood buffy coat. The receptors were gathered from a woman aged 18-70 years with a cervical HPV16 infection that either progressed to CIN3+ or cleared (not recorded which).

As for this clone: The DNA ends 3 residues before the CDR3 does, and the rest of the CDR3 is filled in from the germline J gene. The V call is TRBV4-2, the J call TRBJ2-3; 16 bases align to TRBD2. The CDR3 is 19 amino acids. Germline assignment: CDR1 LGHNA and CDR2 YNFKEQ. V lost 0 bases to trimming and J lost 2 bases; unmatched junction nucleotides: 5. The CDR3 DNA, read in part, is TGTGCCAGCAGCCAAGAACATGGGACTAGCGGGGGGGACACAGATACG. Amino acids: CASSQEHGTSGGDTDT. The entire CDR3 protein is CASSQEHGTSGGDTDTQYF.

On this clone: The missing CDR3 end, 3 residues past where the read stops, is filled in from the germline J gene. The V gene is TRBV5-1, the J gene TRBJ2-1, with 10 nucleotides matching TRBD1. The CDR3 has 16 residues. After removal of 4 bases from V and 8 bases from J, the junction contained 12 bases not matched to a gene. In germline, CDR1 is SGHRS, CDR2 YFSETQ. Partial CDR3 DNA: TGCGCCAGCAGCCATGACAGGGGGCCTGTGGTGGATGAG. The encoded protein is CASSHDRGPVVDE. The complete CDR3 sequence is CASSHDRGPVVDEQFF.